The T cell receptor beta chain described here comes from a study of blood T cell repertoires in COVID-19. About the research overall: Sources were T cells, B-cell-depleted T cells, or PBMCs; the material itself was cDNA or gDNA.

In the authors' methods: Quantification of nucleated cells was approximated via reference gene primer amplification. Data came from immunoSEQ multiplex PCR; TCRdb stores just in-frame clones and leaves some out. V and J calls and clone size are as listed in that table; D and trimming were resolved from the DNA. The sample contains about 270,000 clones, about four fifths of which appear only once. The V segment lost 3 bases and the J segment 6 bases; nucleotides outside the gene matches: 7. Looked up from germline, CDR1 is SGHTA and CDR2 is FQGNSA. The CDR3 has 14 amino acids. The chain is built from TRBV7-2 and TRBJ1-2; 7 bases line up with TRBD1. This sequence originates from a woman between 18 and 29 years old with acute or convalescent COVID-19. Sequenced sample: peripheral blood. DNA of the CDR3: TGTGCCAGCAGCTTTCACAGGGGATCGGATGGCTACACCTTC. Translated: CASSFHRGSDGYTF. The whole variable domain, filled in from reference TRBV7-2 and TRBJ1-2, reads GAGVSQSPSNKVTEKGKDVELRCDPISGHTALYWYRQSLGQGLEFLIYFQGNSAPDKSGLPSDRFSAERTGGSVSTLTIQRTQQEDSAVYLCASSFHRGSDGYTFGSGTRLTVV.